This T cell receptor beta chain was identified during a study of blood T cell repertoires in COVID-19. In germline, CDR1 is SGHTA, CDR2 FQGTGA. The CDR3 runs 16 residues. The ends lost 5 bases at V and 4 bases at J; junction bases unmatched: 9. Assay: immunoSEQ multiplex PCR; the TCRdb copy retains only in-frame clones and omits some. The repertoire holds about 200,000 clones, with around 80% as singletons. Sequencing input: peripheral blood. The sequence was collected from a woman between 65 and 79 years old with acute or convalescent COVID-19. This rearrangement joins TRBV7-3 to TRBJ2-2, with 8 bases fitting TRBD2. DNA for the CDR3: TGTGCCAGCAGCCCCCGGGAGGGTGGGGGCACCGGGGAGCTGTTTTTT. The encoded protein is CASSPREGGGTGELFF.